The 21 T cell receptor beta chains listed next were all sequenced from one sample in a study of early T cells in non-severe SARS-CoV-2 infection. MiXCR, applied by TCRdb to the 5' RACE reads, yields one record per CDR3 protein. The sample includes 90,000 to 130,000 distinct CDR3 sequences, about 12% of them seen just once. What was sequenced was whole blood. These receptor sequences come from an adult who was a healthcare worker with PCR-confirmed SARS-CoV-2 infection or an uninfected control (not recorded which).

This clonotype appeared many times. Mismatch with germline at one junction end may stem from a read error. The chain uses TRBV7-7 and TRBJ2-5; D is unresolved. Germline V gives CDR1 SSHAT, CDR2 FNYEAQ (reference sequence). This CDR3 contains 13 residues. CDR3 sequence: CASSPSLVETQYF. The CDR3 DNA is TGTGCTAGCAGCCCGTCTCTGGTTGAGACCCAGTACTTC.

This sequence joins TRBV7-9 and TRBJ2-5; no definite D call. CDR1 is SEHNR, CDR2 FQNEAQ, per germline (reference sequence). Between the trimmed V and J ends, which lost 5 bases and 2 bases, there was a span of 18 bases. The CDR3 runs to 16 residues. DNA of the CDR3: TGTGCCAGCAGCCCTCCAGGCAGCCCCAAACAAGAGACCCAGTACTTC. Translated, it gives CASSPPGSPKQETQYF.

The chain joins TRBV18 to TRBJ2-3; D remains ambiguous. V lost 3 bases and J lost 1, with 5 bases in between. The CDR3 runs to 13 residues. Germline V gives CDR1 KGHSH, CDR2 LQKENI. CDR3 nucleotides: TGTGCCAGCTCACCCCGTCGCACAGATACGCAGTATTTT. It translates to CASSPRRTDTQYF.

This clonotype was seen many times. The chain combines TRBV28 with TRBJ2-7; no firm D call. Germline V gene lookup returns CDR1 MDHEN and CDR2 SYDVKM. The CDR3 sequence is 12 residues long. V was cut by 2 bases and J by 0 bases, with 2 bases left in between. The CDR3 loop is CASSLISYEQYF. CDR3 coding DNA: TGTGCCAGCAGTTTAATCTCCTACGAGCAGTACTTC.

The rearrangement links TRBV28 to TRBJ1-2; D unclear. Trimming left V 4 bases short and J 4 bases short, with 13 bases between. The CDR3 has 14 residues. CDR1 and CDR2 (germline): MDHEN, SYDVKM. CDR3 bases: TGTGCCAGCAGTTCCCAGGAGGGTACCTATGGCTACACCTTC. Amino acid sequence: CASSSQEGTYGYTF.

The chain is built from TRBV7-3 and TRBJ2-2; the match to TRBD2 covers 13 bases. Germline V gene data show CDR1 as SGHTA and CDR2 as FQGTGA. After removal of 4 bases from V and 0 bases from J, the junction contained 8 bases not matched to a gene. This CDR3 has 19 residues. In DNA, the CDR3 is TGTGCCAGCAGCTGGCTGACTAGCGGGGGGCCTGCGAACACCGGGGAGCTGTTTTTT. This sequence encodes CASSWLTSGGPANTGELFF.

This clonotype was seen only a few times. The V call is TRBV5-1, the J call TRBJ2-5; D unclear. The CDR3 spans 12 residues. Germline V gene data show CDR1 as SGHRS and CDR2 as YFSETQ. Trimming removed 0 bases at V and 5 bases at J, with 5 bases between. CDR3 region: CASSLDLETQYF. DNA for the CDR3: TGCGCCAGCAGCTTGGATCTGGAGACCCAGTACTTC.

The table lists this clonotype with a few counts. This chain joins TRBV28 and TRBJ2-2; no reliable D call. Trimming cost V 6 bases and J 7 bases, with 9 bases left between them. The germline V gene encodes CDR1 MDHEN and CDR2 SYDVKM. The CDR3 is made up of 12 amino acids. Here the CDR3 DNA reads TGTGCCAGCAGAGTAGGCGGCGGGGAGCTGTTTTTT. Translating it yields CASRVGGGELFF.

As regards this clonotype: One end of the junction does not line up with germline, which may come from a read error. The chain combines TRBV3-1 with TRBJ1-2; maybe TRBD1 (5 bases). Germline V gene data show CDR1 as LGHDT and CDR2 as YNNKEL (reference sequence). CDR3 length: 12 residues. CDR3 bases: TGTGCCGGCAGCCCTGCCGGGGGTGGCTACACCTTC. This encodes CAGSPAGGGYTF.

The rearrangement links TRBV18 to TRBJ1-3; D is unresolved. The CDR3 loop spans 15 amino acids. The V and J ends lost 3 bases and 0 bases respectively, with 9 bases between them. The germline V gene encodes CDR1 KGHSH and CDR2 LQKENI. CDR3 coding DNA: TGTGCCAGCTCACCTGGGGTTAGCTCTGGAAACACCATATATTTT. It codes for CASSPGVSSGNTIYF.

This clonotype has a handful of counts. Here the CDR3 reads CASSFRGQVPNTEAFF. The DNA of the CDR3 is TGTGCCAGCAGCTTCCGGGGACAAGTTCCGAACACTGAAGCTTTCTTT. V gene TRBV27 combines with J gene TRBJ1-1, with D tentatively TRBD1 (6 bases). The germline CDR1 and CDR2 sequences are MNHEY and SMNVEV (reference sequence). V was clipped by 6 bases and J by 1 base, with 18 bases between them. This CDR3 is 16 amino acids long.

CDR3 in amino acids: CASTAAMDRSSSYEQYF. The CDR3 DNA is TGTGCCAGCACCGCCGCCATGGACAGATCTAGCTCCTACGAGCAGTACTTC. The chain joins TRBV6-2 or TRBV6-3 to TRBJ2-7, with a possible D match to TRBD1 (6 bases). Trimming took 7 bases from V and 0 from J, leaving 22 bases between them. The CDR3 has 17 residues. Germline V lookup: CDR1 MNHEY, CDR2 SVGEGT.

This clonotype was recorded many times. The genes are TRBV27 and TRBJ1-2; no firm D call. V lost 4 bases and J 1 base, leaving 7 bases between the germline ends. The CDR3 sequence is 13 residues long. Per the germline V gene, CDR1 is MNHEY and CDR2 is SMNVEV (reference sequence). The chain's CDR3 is CASSSSYNYGYTF. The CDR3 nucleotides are TGTGCCAGCAGTTCCTCCTATAACTATGGCTACACCTTC.

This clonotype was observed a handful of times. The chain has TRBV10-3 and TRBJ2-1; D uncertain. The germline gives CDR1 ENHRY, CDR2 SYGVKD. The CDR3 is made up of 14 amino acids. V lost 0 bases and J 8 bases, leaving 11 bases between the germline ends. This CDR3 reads CAISESFASDEQFF. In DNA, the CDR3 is TGTGCCATCAGTGAGTCTTTCGCCAGTGATGAGCAGTTCTTC.

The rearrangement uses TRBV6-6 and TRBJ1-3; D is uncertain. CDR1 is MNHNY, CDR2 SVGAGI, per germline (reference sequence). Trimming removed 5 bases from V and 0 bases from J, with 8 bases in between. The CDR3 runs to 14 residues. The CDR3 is CASSPRDSGNTIYF. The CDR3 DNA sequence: TGTGCCAGCAGTCCCCGGGACTCTGGAAACACCATATATTTT.

CDR3 region: CSAIIRRRYEQYF. CDR3 bases: TGCAGTGCTATTATACGTAGGAGGTACGAGCAGTACTTC. V usage is TRBV20-1 and J usage is TRBJ2-7; perhaps TRBD2 as D (5 bases). This CDR3 comprises 13 residues. The germline V gene encodes CDR1 DFQATT and CDR2 SNEGSKA (reference sequence). V lost 4 bases, J lost 4 bases, and 14 bases lay in between.

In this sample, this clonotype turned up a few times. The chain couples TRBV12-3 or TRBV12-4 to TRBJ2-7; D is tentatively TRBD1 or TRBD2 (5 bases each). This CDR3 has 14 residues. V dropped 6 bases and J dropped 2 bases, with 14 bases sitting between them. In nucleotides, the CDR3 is TGTGCCAGCAGACTAACAGGAGGAACCTACGAGCAGTACTTC. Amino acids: CASRLTGGTYEQYF.

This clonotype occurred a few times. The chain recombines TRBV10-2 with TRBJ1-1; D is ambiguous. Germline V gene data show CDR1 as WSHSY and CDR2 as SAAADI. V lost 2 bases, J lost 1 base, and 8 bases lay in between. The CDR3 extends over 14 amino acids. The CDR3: CASSERGSNTEAFF. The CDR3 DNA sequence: TGCGCCAGCAGTGAGCGAGGGTCGAACACTGAAGCTTTCTTT.

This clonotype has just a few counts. The CDR3 loop reads CASALQRIDTEAFF. The CDR3 DNA is TGTGCTAGTGCCCTACAGAGGATTGACACTGAAGCTTTCTTT. The chain uses TRBV12-5 and TRBJ1-1, with D unresolved. CDR3 length: 14 residues. Germline assignment: CDR1 LGHNT and CDR2 FRNRAP. Trimming stripped 7 bases from V and 3 bases from J, with 15 bases between.

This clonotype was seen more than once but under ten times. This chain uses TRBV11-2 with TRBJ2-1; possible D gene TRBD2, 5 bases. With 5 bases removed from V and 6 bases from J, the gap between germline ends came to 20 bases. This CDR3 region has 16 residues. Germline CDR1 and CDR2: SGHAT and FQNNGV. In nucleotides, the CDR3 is TGTGCCAGCAGCCCGAACGTAGGAGGACTCCCCAATGAGCAGTTCTTC. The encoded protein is CASSPNVGGLPNEQFF.

The CDR3 is CASSWTGGPTGELFF. The CDR3 DNA is TGTGCCAGCAGCTGGACAGGGGGACCCACCGGGGAGCTGTTTTTT. J is TRBJ2-2 and V is TRBV7-9, with 10 bases matching TRBD1. V shed 4 bases, J shed 4 bases, and the junction held 3 bases outside the gene matches. There are 15 residues in the CDR3. CDR1 and CDR2 from the germline V gene are SEHNR and FQNEAQ (reference sequence).